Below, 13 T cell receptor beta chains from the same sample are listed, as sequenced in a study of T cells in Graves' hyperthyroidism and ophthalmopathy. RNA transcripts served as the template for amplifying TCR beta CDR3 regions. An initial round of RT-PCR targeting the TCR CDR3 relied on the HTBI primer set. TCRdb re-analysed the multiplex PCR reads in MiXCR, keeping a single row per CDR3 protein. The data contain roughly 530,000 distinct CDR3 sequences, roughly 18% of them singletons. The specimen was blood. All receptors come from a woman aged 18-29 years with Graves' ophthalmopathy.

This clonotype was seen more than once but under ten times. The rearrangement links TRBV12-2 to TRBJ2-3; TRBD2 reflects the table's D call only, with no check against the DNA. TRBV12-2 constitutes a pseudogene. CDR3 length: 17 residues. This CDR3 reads CASRSPPSGISLDTQYF. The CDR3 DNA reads TGTGCAAGTCGCTCCCCGCCCAGCGGGATAAGTCTGGATACGCAGTATTTT.

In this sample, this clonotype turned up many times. Here the CDR3 reads CAWSVPGPYNSPLHF. The CDR3 nucleotides are TGTGCCTGGAGTGTCCCAGGGCCTTATAATTCACCCCTCCACTTT. The chain links TRBV30 to TRBJ1-6; tentatively, D is TRBD1 (5 bases). V lost 0 bases, J lost 4 bases, and 10 bases lay in between. The CDR3 is 15 residues long. The germline CDR1 and CDR2 sequences are GTSNPN and SVGIG (reference sequence).

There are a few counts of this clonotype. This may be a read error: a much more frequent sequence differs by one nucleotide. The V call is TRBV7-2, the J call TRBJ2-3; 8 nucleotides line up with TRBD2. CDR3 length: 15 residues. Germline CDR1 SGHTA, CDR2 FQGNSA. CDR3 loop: CASSVAGQSTDTQYF. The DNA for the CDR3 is TGTGCCAGCAGCGTAGCGGGGCAGAGCACAGATACGCAGTATTTT.

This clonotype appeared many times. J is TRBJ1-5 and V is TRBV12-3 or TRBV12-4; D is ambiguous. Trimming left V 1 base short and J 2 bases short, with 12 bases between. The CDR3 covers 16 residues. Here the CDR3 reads CASSLDLSVGNQPQHF. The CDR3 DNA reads TGTGCCAGCAGTTTAGATCTATCCGTCGGCAATCAGCCCCAGCATTTT.

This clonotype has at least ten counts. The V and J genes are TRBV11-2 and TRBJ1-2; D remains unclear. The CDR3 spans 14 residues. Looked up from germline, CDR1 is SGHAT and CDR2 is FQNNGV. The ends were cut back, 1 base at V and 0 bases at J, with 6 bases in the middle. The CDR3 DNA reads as TGTGCCAGCAGCTTAGCGTCTTCTAACTATGGCTACACCTTC. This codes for CASSLASSNYGYTF.

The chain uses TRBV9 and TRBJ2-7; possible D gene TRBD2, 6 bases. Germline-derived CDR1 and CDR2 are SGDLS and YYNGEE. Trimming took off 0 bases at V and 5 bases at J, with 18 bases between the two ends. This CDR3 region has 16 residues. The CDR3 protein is CASSVGRGGSWDEQYF. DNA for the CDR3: TGTGCCAGCAGCGTAGGACGTGGGGGGTCGTGGGACGAGCAGTACTTC.

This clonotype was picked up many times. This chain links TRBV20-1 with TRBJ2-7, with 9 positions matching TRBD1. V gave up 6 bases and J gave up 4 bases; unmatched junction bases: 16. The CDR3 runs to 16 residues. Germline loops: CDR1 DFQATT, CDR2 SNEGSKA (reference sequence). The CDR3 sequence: CSAPFNTGTGKYEQYF. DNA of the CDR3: TGCAGTGCCCCGTTTAATACCGGGACAGGGAAATACGAGCAGTACTTC.

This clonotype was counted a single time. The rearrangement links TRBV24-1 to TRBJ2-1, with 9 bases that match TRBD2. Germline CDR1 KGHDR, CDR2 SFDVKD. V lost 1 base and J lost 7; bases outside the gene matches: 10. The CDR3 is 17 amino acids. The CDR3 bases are TGTGCCACCAGTGATTTCAAGGGGCTCGCGGGAGGGAATGAGCAGTTCTTC. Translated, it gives CATSDFKGLAGGNEQFF.

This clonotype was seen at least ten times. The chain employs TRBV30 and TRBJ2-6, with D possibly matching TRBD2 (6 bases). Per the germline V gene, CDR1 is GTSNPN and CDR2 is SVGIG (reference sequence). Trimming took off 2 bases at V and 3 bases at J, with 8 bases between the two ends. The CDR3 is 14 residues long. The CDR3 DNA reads TGTGCCTGGAGTCGGGGGAGTGGGGCCAACGTCCTGACTTTC. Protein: CAWSRGSGANVLTF.

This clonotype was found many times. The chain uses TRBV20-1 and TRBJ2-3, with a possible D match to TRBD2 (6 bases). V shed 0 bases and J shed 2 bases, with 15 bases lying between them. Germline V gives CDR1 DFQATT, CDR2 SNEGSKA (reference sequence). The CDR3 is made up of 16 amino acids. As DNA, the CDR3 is TGCAGTGCTAGAGATCCGGGACTCAGCTACACAGATACGCAGTATTTT. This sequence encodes CSARDPGLSYTDTQYF.

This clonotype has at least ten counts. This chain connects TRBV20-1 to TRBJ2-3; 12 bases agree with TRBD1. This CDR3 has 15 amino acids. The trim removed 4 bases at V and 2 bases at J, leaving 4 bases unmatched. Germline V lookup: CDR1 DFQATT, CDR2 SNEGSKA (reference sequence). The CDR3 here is CSATGTGGLTDTQYF. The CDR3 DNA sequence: TGCAGTGCTACCGGGACAGGGGGCCTCACAGATACGCAGTATTTT.

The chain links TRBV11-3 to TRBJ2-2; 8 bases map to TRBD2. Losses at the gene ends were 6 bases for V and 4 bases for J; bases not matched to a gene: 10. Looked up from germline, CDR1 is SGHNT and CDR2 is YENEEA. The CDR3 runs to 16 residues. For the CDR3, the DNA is TGTGCCAGCAGTAAGAATCGGGAGGGGAGCACCGGGGAGCTGTTTTTT. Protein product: CASSKNREGSTGELFF.

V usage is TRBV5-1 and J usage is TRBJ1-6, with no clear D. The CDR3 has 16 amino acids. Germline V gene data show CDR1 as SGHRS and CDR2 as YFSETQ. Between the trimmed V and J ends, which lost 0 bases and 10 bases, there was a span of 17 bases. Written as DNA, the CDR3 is TGCGCCAGCAGCTTGGAATCGGGCAGAGTAAGATCACCCCTCCACTTT. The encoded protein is CASSLESGRVRSPLHF.